The rows below give T cell receptor beta chains drawn from one sample of a study of blood T cell repertoires in COVID-19. Data came from immunoSEQ multiplex PCR; TCRdb stores just in-frame clones and leaves some out. The table lists about 82,000 clones, around 78% of them singletons. Sequencing was performed on peripheral blood. The receptors were gathered from a man aged 55-75 years with COVID-19, enrolled during active disease. Each CDR3 is given with its conserved first and last residue. D genes are given only for firm matches. Rows may omit the clone size; those that give it use once, few, many or a size class.

clone size: .; J gene: TRBJ1-1; D gene: .; V gene: TRBV29-1; CDR3 protein: CSATTEHNTEAFF; CDR3 DNA: TGCAGCGCAACGACTGAGCACAACACTGAAGCTTTCTTT
clone size: .; J gene: TRBJ2-6; D gene: TRBD1; V gene: TRBV30; CDR3 protein: CAWRGQGANVLTF; CDR3 DNA: TGTGCCTGGAGGGGACAGGGGGCCAACGTCCTGACTTTC
clone size: .; J gene: TRBJ2-7; D gene: .; V gene: TRBV10-2; CDR3 protein: CASSVAGGAYEQYF; CDR3 DNA: TGCGCCAGCAGTGTGGCCGGAGGGGCCTACGAGCAGTACTTC
clone size: .; J gene: TRBJ2-5; D gene: .; V gene: TRBV2; CDR3 protein: CASSRGQGGLQETQYF; CDR3 DNA: TGTGCCAGCAGTAGAGGGCAGGGGGGCCTCCAAGAGACCCAGTACTTC
clone size: .; J gene: TRBJ1-1; D gene: .; V gene: TRBV5-1; CDR3 protein: CASSLEVGGNTEAFF; CDR3 DNA: TGCGCCAGCAGCTTGGAGGTAGGGGGGAACACTGAAGCTTTCTTT
clone size: .; J gene: TRBJ2-5; D gene: .; V gene: TRBV5-5; CDR3 protein: CASSWAGETQYF; CDR3 DNA: TGTGCCAGCAGCTGGGCTGGGGAGACCCAGTACTTC
clone size: .; J gene: TRBJ2-1; D gene: .; V gene: TRBV7-9; CDR3 protein: CASSLGGVLAPNEQFF; CDR3 DNA: TGTGCCAGCAGCTTAGGGGGGGTGCTAGCTCCAAATGAGCAGTTCTTC
clone size: few; J gene: TRBJ2-1; D gene: TRBD1; V gene: TRBV19; CDR3 protein: CASSITGGVGWDEQFF; CDR3 DNA: TGTGCCAGTAGTATTACAGGGGGCGTAGGCTGGGATGAGCAGTTCTTC
clone size: .; J gene: TRBJ1-5; D gene: .; V gene: TRBV5-6; CDR3 protein: CASSLGQGGNQPQHF; CDR3 DNA: TGTGCCAGCAGCTTGGGTCAGGGCGGCAATCAGCCCCAGCATTTT
clone size: .; J gene: TRBJ1-1; D gene: TRBD1; V gene: TRBV7-9; CDR3 protein: CATETGMNTEAFF; CDR3 DNA: TGTGCCACAGAGACAGGGATGAACACTGAAGCTTTCTTT
clone size: .; J gene: TRBJ2-1; D gene: .; V gene: TRBV11-2; CDR3 protein: CASSLVATPYNEQFF; CDR3 DNA: TGTGCCAGCAGCTTAGTAGCGACTCCCTACAATGAGCAGTTCTTC
clone size: .; J gene: TRBJ2-7; D gene: TRBD1; V gene: TRBV5-1; CDR3 protein: CASTPRDRTYEQYF; CDR3 DNA: TGCGCCAGCACCCCCCGGGACAGAACCTACGAGCAGTACTTC
clone size: .; J gene: TRBJ2-3; D gene: TRBD2; V gene: TRBV2; CDR3 protein: CASRGGDGATDTQYF; CDR3 DNA: TGTGCCAGCAGGGGGGGGGACGGGGCCACAGATACGCAGTATTTT
clone size: few; J gene: TRBJ2-1; D gene: TRBD1; V gene: TRBV28; CDR3 protein: CASTSRTGAPGRDEQFF; CDR3 DNA: TGTGCCAGCACCTCACGGACAGGAGCACCGGGGCGGGATGAGCAGTTCTTC
clone size: few; J gene: TRBJ2-2; D gene: .; V gene: TRBV4-3; CDR3 protein: CASSQERVQIGELFF; CDR3 DNA: TGCGCCAGCAGCCAAGAACGGGTCCAGATCGGGGAGCTGTTTTTT
clone size: .; J gene: TRBJ2-7; D gene: .; V gene: TRBV18; CDR3 protein: CASSPPDNYEQYF; CDR3 DNA: TGTGCCAGCTCACCTCCTGACAACTACGAGCAGTACTTC
clone size: .; J gene: TRBJ2-5; D gene: .; V gene: TRBV10-3; CDR3 protein: CAISELPGGQETQYF; CDR3 DNA: TGTGCCATCAGTGAACTCCCGGGTGGGCAAGAGACCCAGTACTTC
clone size: .; J gene: TRBJ1-2; D gene: .; V gene: TRBV4-1; CDR3 protein: CASSPDIYNYGYTF; CDR3 DNA: TGCGCCAGCAGCCCGGACATTTATAACTATGGCTACACCTTC